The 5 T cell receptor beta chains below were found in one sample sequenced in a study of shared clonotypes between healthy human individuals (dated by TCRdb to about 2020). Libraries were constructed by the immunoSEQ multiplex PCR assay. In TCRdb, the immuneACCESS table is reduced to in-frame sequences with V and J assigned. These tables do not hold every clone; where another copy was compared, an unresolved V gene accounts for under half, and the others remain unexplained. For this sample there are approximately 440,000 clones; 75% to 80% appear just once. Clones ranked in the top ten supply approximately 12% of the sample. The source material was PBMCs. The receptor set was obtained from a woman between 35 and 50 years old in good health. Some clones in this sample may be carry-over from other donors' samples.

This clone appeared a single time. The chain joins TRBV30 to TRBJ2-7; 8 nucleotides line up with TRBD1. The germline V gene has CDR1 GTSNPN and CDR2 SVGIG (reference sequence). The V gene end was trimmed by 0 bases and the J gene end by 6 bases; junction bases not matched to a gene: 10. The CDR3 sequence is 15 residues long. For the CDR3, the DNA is TGTGCCTGGAGTGTACTTCCGGGACAGGCCCTCGAGCAGTACTTC. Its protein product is CAWSVLPGQALEQYF.

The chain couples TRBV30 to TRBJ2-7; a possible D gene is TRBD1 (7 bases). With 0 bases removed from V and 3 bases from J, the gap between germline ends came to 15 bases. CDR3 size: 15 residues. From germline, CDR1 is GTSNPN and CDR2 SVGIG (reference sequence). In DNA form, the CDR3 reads TGTGCCTGGAGTGTATCATACAGGGGAGGCTACGAGCAGTACTTC. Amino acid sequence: CAWSVSYRGGYEQYF.

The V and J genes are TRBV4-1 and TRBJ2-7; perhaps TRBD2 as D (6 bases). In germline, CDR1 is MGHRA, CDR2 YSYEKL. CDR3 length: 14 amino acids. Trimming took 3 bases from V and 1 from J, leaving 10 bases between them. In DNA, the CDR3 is TGCGCCAGCAGCCAGCCGGGACTTTCCTACGAGCAGTACTTC. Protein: CASSQPGLSYEQYF.

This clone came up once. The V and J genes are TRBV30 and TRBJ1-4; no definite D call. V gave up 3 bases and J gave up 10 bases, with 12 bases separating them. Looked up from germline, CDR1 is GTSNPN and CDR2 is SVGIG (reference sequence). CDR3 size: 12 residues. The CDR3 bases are TGTGCCTGGAGGGCGGTTTGGGGAAAACTGTTTTTT. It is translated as CAWRAVWGKLFF.

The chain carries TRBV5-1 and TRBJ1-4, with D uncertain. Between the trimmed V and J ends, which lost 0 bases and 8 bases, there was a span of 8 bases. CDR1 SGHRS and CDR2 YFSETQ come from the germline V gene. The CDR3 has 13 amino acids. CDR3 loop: CASSLEDKEKLFF. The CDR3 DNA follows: TGCGCCAGCAGCTTGGAAGACAAAGAAAAACTGTTTTTT.